A selection of T cell receptor beta chains follows, all from one sample in a study of T cell responses to AZD1222 COVID-19 vaccine. TCRdb's copy holds only in-frame clones and misses some; the assay was immunoSEQ multiplex PCR. The sample contains roughly 150,000 clones, nearly 95% of which appear only once. Sample: peripheral blood, taken on day 0 of AZD1222 vaccination. These receptor sequences come from an adult in good health. Both conserved end residues are trimmed from each CDR3. D genes are given only for firm matches.

-,TRBV27,ASGGWYEQY
-,TRBV20-1,SAREDTEAF
-,TRBV15,ATSPGTSGNTIY
TRBD2,TRBV5-1,ASSLEGRAETQY
-,TRBV6-6,ASRMTGLNTGELF
-,TRBV12-3/TRBV12-4,ASSPLDYGYT
-,TRBV29-1,SAGPGGNQPQH
TRBD1,TRBV5-1,ASPRGDRLGKYSNQPQH
-,TRBV2,ASKNGENSNQPQH
TRBD1,TRBV25-1,ASSDRQGLNEQF
-,TRBV7-2,ASSLELLSNEQF
-,TRBV4-1,ASSQDGGPFSYNEQF
-,TRBV27,ASATPGTDTQY
TRBD2,TRBV9,ASSSAGTSGGALSDTQY
TRBD1,TRBV19,ASSGTGATGELF
TRBD2,TRBV2,ASSPGLPNNEQF
-,TRBV11-3,ASSLAALANEQF
-,TRBV18,ASSPLAHTDSGNTIY
-,TRBV5-1,ASGTQNSLEQY
-,TRBV2,ASGQGNTGELF
-,TRBV4-3,ASSQVRGSYEQY
TRBD1,TRBV7-9,ASSLGQAMKNTEAF
TRBD2,TRBV19,ASRRTSGGPHRSYEQY
TRBD1,TRBV7-2,ASSQGQWNQPQH
TRBD1,TRBV27,ASSLTGGAWEKLF
TRBD1,TRBV5-4,ASSFLTGSSPLH
-,TRBV3-1/TRBV3-2,ASSQVLSFHNSPLH
-,TRBV7-6,ASSLGALASQETQY
-,TRBV19,ASSIDFAAAF
-,TRBV6-5,ASSYLTGLSYEQY
-,TRBV6-2/TRBV6-3,ASSPIHQTPNTEAF
TRBD1,TRBV2,ASSDLAGKGAKLF